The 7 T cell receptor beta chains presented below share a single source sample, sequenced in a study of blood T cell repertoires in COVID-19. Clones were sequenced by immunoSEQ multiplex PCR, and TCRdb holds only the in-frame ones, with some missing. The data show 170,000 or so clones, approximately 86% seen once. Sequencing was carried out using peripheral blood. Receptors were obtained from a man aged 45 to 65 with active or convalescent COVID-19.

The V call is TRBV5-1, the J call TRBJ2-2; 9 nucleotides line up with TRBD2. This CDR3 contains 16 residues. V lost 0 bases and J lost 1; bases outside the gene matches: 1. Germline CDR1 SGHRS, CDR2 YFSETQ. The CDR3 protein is CASSLALAGNTGELFF. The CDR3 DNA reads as TGCGCCAGCAGCTTGGCACTAGCGGGGAACACCGGGGAGCTGTTTTTT.

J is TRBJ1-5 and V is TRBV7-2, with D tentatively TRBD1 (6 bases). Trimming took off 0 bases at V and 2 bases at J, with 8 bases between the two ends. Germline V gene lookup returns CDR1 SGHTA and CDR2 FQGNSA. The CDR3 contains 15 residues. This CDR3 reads CASSLAPGGNQPQHF. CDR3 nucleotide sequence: TGTGCCAGCAGCTTAGCCCCAGGGGGCAATCAGCCCCAGCATTTT.

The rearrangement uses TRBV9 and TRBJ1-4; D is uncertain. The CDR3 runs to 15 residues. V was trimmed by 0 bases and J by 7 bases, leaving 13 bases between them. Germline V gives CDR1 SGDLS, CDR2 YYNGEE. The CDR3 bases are TGTGCCAGCAGCGTAGCTGTCGGGGTTGGTGAAAAACTGTTTTTT. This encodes CASSVAVGVGEKLFF.

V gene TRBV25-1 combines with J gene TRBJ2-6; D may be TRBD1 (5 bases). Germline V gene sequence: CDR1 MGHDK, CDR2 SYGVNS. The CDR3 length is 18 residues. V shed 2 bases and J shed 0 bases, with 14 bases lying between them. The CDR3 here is CASSEVGPLTSGANVLTF. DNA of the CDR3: TGTGCCAGCAGTGAAGTGGGGCCGTTAACCTCTGGGGCCAACGTCCTGACTTTC. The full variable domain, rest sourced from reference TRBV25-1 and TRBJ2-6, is EADIYQTPRYLVIGTGKKITLECSQTMGHDKMYWYQQDPGMELHLIHYSYGVNSTEKGDLSSESTVSRIRTEHFPLTLESARPSHTSQYLCASSEVGPLTSGANVLTFGAGSRLTVL.

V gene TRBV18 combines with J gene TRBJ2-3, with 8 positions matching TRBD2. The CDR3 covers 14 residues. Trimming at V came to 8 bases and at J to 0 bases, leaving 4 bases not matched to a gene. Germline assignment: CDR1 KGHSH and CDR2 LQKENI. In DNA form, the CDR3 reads TGTGCCAGCAGCGGGAGCCATAGCACAGATACGCAGTATTTT. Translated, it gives CASSGSHSTDTQYF.

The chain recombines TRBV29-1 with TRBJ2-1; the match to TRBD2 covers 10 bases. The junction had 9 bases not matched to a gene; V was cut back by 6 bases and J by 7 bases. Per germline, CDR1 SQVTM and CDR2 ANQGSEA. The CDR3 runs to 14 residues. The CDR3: CSVPSSGRGNEQFF. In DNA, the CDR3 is TGCAGCGTCCCTTCTAGCGGGAGAGGTAATGAGCAGTTCTTC.

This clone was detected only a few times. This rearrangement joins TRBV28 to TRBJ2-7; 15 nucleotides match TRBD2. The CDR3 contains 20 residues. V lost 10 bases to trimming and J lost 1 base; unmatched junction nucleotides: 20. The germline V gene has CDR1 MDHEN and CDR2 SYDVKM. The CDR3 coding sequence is TGTGCCACCCTTCTGGGGAAAAGGACTAGCGGGAGGGCCCTTTCCTACGAGCAGTACTTC. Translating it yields CATLLGKRTSGRALSYEQYF.